Each of the 16 T cell receptor beta chains below was sequenced from the same sample in a study of blood T cell repertoires in COVID-19. Repertoires were generated with immunoSEQ multiplex PCR, while TCRdb's copy carries only in-frame clones and drops some. Of a few hundred thousand clones in the sample, almost 90% are singletons; the top ten hold about 14%. Sequencing was done on a sample of PBMCs or T cells enriched from blood (not recorded which). These receptors were taken from a woman aged 50 to 60 with acute COVID-19.

The chain has TRBV18 and TRBJ2-3, with 14 bases fitting TRBD2. This CDR3 comprises 18 residues. V lost 6 bases to trimming and J lost 3 bases; unmatched junction nucleotides: 11. The germline V gene encodes CDR1 KGHSH and CDR2 LQKENI. CDR3 nucleotide sequence: TGTGCCAGCTCCAACCCAGGGACTAGCGGGAGTGTGACAGATACGCAGTATTTT. Amino acids: CASSNPGTSGSVTDTQYF.

CDR3 nucleotide sequence: TGCGCCAGCAGCTTGGGACCAACAGGGGTGGACACTGAAGCTTTCTTT. It yields the protein CASSLGPTGVDTEAFF. The chain carries TRBV5-1 and TRBJ1-1, with TRBD1 identical over 7 bases. The CDR3 runs 16 residues. In germline, CDR1 is SGHRS, CDR2 YFSETQ. Trimming removed 0 bases from V and 3 bases from J; junction bases left unmatched: 8. Based on the CDR3 plus reference TRBV5-1 and TRBJ1-1, the full variable domain is KAGVTQTPRYLIKTRGQQVTLSCSPISGHRSVSWYQQTPGQGLQFLFEYFSETQRNKGNFPGRFSGRQFSNSRSEMNVSTLELGDSALYLCASSLGPTGVDTEAFFGQGTRLTVV.

This clone was detected once. The chain joins TRBV13 to TRBJ1-1, with a possible D match to TRBD1 (5 bases). This CDR3 is built from 15 residues. Per the germline V gene, CDR1 is PRHDT and CDR2 is FYEKMQ (reference sequence). The V gene lost 3 bases and the J gene lost 0 bases, with 11 bases spanning the gap. CDR3 sequence: CASSLTVGMNTEAFF. The CDR3 DNA reads as TGTGCCAGCAGCTTGACAGTTGGGATGAACACTGAAGCTTTCTTT.

The chain employs TRBV11-2 and TRBJ2-7; tentative D call: TRBD2 (6 bases). The CDR3 covers 15 residues. The V end lost 8 bases, the J end lost 0 bases, and 17 bases lay between the germline ends. Germline V gene sequence: CDR1 SGHAT, CDR2 FQNNGV. This CDR3 is CASVLSGTYSYEQYF. The CDR3 region has the DNA TGTGCCAGCGTACTCTCCGGGACTTACTCCTACGAGCAGTACTTC.

Details on this clone: This sample also contains other DNA sequences that code for the same CDR3. The chain joins TRBV7-9 to TRBJ2-3; D uncertain. V was clipped by 2 bases and J by 6 bases, with 6 bases between them. This CDR3 region has 12 residues. The germline gives CDR1 SEHNR, CDR2 FQNEAQ (reference sequence). The DNA of the CDR3 is TGTGCCAGCAGCTTATTGTCGGATACGCAGTATTTT. Amino acids: CASSLLSDTQYF.

The chain recombines TRBV5-8 with TRBJ1-4; 8 bases line up with TRBD1. Trimming removed 5 bases from V and 8 bases from J; junction bases left unmatched: 8. CDR1 and CDR2 (germline): SGHTS, YDEGEE. The CDR3 extends over 14 amino acids. Here the CDR3 reads CASRGDRRREKLFF. The CDR3 region has the DNA TGTGCCAGCAGGGGGGACAGGCGCAGGGAAAAACTGTTTTTT.

The chain carries TRBV3-1 (or the pseudogene TRBV3-2) and TRBJ2-2; perhaps TRBD2 as D (6 bases). Between the trimmed V and J ends, which lost 6 bases and 4 bases, there was a span of 21 bases. Per the germline V gene, CDR1 is LGHDT and CDR2 is YNNKEL (reference sequence). The CDR3 covers 17 residues. The CDR3: CASRLATPTSCTGELFF. CDR3 nucleotides: TGTGCCAGCAGACTTGCCACCCCGACTAGTTGCACCGGGGAGCTGTTTTTT.

The chain links TRBV21-1 to TRBJ2-1; TRBD1, the D gene given by the table, was not confirmed from the DNA. TRBV21-1 is recorded as a pseudogene. The CDR3 runs 13 residues. CDR3 DNA sequence: TGTGCCAGCAGCAAGGGGCCATTCAATGAGCAGTTCTTC. Translation gives CASSKGPFNEQFF.

Written as DNA, the CDR3 is TGTGCCAGCAGCTTAGGAGCGACAGACAATCAGCCCCAGCATTTT. Translating gives CASSLGATDNQPQHF. V is TRBV7-9 and J is TRBJ1-5; possible D gene TRBD1, 5 bases. From germline, CDR1 is SEHNR and CDR2 FQNEAQ (reference sequence). V lost 1 base and J lost 3, with 10 bases in between. This CDR3 is built from 15 residues.

The rearrangement joins TRBV2 to TRBJ2-4, with 8 nucleotides matching TRBD2. The CDR3 extends over 15 amino acids. The junction had 5 bases not matched to a gene; V was cut back by 6 bases and J by 1 base. Germline-derived CDR1 and CDR2 are SNHLY and FYNNEI. In DNA form, the CDR3 reads TGTGCCAGCAGAGGTAGGACTAGCGCCAAAAACATTCAGTACTTC. Its protein is CASRGRTSAKNIQYF.

This clone was recorded once. V usage is TRBV11-2 and J usage is TRBJ2-3; TRBD2 might be the D (6 bases). Germline CDR1 and CDR2: SGHAT and FQNNGV. The length of the CDR3 is 17 residues. V was clipped by 3 bases and J by 0 bases, with 16 bases between them. The CDR3 protein is CASSFRAGLSSTDTQYF. The CDR3 bases are TGTGCCAGCAGCTTTAGGGCGGGGCTCTCTAGCACAGATACGCAGTATTTT.

The gene calls are TRBV5-1 and TRBJ1-2; 8 bases agree with TRBD1. The length of the CDR3 is 13 residues. Germline CDR1 is SGHRS and CDR2 is YFSETQ. V was clipped by 3 bases and J by 6 bases; unmatched bases: 4. The chain's CDR3 is CASSSRGRDGYTF. CDR3 coding DNA: TGCGCCAGCAGCTCCAGGGGGCGGGATGGCTACACCTTC. Full variable domain (missing parts from reference TRBV5-1 and TRBJ1-2): KAGVTQTPRYLIKTRGQQVTLSCSPISGHRSVSWYQQTPGQGLQFLFEYFSETQRNKGNFPGRFSGRQFSNSRSEMNVSTLELGDSALYLCASSSRGRDGYTFGSGTRLTVV.

This clone appeared a few times. The chain joins TRBV7-9 to TRBJ1-6; D gene unclear. Trimming shortened V by 5 bases and J by 13 bases, and 15 bases separated the two germline ends. The CDR3 has 13 amino acids. Looked up from germline, CDR1 is SEHNR and CDR2 is FQNEAQ (reference sequence). The CDR3 sequence is CASSQSGVHPLHF. CDR3 nucleotide sequence: TGTGCCAGCAGCCAATCCGGGGTTCATCCCCTCCACTTT.

CDR3 DNA: TGTGCCAGCAGCATCCTCCCCAGGGTGGACTACACCTTC. Translating gives CASSILPRVDYTF. The V call is TRBV7-8, the J call TRBJ1-2, with D maybe TRBD1 (5 bases). This CDR3 region has 13 residues. V was cut by 5 bases and J by 10 bases, with 17 bases left in between. CDR1 and CDR2 (germline): SGHVS, FQNEAQ.

Only a few counts were recorded for this clone. The CDR3 here is CASSGPGTGGIGFGNQPQHF. DNA of the CDR3: TGTGCCAGCAGTGGACCCGGGACAGGGGGAATCGGTTTCGGCAATCAGCCCCAGCATTTT. The chain links TRBV6-1 to TRBJ1-5, with 11 bases aligning to TRBD1. V lost 4 bases to trimming and J lost 2 bases; unmatched junction nucleotides: 16. CDR3 length: 20 amino acids. The germline gives CDR1 MNHNS, CDR2 SASEGT.

The CDR3 loop reads CASSSAPGQGRNSPLHF. The CDR3 DNA sequence: TGTGCCAGCAGCTCCGCTCCGGGACAGGGAAGAAATTCACCCCTCCACTTT. The rearrangement links TRBV5-5 to TRBJ1-6; 9 nucleotides match TRBD1. This CDR3 is 17 amino acids long. Trimming took 3 bases from V and 7 from J; bases not matched to a gene: 11. The germline V gene encodes CDR1 SGHKS and CDR2 YYEKEE (reference sequence).